Listed below are T cell receptor beta chains from one sample, sequenced in a study of blood T cells in healthy people across ages. TCRdb processed the 5' RACE reads anew with MiXCR; each CDR3 protein has one entry. The sample lists fewer than 1.5 million distinct CDR3 sequences, 42% occurring once. Sequenced material: blood. The source of these receptors is a young woman in good health. CDR3s include the opening cysteine and the closing phenylalanine or tryptophan. D genes are given only for firm matches. Not every row has a clone size; where given, it reads once, few, many or a size class.

v_call	clone_size	d_call	j_call	cdr3_aa	cdr3_nt
TRBV4-1	.	.	TRBJ2-3	CASSPSPLPPPLNTDTQYF	TGCGCCAGCAGCCCAAGCCCTTTGCCCCCCCCCCTAAACACAGATACGCAGTATTTT
TRBV20-1	.	.	TRBJ2-1	CSARDLELVLTNEQFF	TGCAGTGCTAGAGATCTGGAGCTGGTTTTAACCAATGAGCAGTTCTTC
TRBV10-3	many	TRBD2	TRBJ2-7	CAISERVSGGYEQYF	TGTGCCATCAGTGAGCGAGTTAGCGGGGGCTACGAGCAGTACTTC
TRBV5-6	.	.	TRBJ1-1	CTSSLGIMNTEAFF	TGTACCAGCAGCTTGGGGATTATGAACACTGAAGCTTTCTTT
TRBV27	few	.	TRBJ1-5	CASTRGGSNQPQHF	TGTGCCAGCACCCGTGGCGGTAGCAATCAGCCCCAGCATTTT
TRBV15	.	TRBD2	TRBJ2-7	CATSREEGGVYEQYF	TGTGCCACCAGCAGAGAGGAGGGAGGGGTCTACGAGCAGTACTTC
TRBV5-1	.	.	TRBJ1-4	CASSLDRKSNEKLFF	TGCGCCAGCAGTTTGGATAGGAAATCAAATGAAAAACTGTTTTTT
TRBV7-8	.	.	TRBJ1-2	CASSLGALLNYGYTF	TGTGCCAGCAGCTTAGGGGCGTTACTTAACTATGGCTACACCTTC
TRBV2	many	.	TRBJ2-7	CASSLGPYNEQYF	TGTGCCAGCAGCCTCGGGCCGTACAATGAGCAGTACTTC
TRBV6-1	.	TRBD1	TRBJ2-6	CAGLLTGGDYFSGANVLTF	TGTGCCGGCCTACTGACAGGGGGAGACTATTTCTCTGGGGCCAACGTCCTGACTTTC
TRBV2	.	.	TRBJ2-2	CASSVGLPTGELFF	TGTGCCAGCAGTGTAGGGCTACCCACCGGGGAGCTGTTTTTT
TRBV6-5	few	.	TRBJ2-1	CVSTRDSYNEQFF	TGTGTCAGCACCCGGGACTCCTACAATGAGCAGTTCTTC
TRBV5-1	few	TRBD1	TRBJ1-1	CASSLTDRAVNTEAFF	TGCGCCAGCAGCTTGACGGACAGGGCGGTGAACACTGAAGCTTTCTTT
TRBV29-1	.	.	TRBJ1-2	CSVETADYGYTF	TGCAGCGTTGAGACGGCAGACTATGGCTACACCTTC
TRBV6-5	.	TRBD2	TRBJ2-1	CASSLGLAGRLKQFF	TGTGCCAGCAGTCTCGGACTAGCGGGTAGACTGAAGCAGTTCTTC
TRBV9	.	TRBD1	TRBJ2-5	CASSVTGTVWETQYF	TGTGCCAGCAGCGTGACCGGGACAGTGTGGGAGACCCAGTACTTC
TRBV12-3/TRBV12-4	.	TRBD2	TRBJ2-3	CASSPLAGDSQYF	TGTGCCAGCAGTCCTCTAGCGGGAGACTCGCAGTATTTT
TRBV7-2	.	TRBD2	TRBJ2-1	CASSTELAAEYNEQFF	TGTGCCAGCAGCACCGAGCTAGCGGCTGAATACAATGAGCAGTTCTTC
TRBV12-5	few	.	TRBJ1-2	CASGLVLGQGNYGYTF	TGTGCTAGTGGTTTGGTGTTGGGGCAGGGAAACTATGGCTACACCTTC
TRBV20-1	.	TRBD1	TRBJ1-1	CSASPRTGAPMNTEAFF	TGCAGTGCTAGCCCCCGGACAGGGGCCCCGATGAACACTGAAGCTTTCTTT
TRBV14	few	.	TRBJ2-1	CASSQVATYNEQFF	TGTGCCAGCAGCCAAGTAGCCACCTACAATGAGCAGTTCTTC
TRBV21-1	.	.	TRBJ2-3	CASSDPPSRTHRTDTQYF	TGTGCCAGCAGCGATCCCCCAAGCAGGACCCATCGAACAGATACGCAGTATTTT
TRBV9	.	TRBD1	TRBJ1-5	CASSAKGARQPQHF	TGTGCCAGCAGCGCCAAGGGGGCGAGGCAACCCCAGCATTTT
TRBV10-3	.	.	TRBJ1-4	CATRGETNEKLFF	TGTGCCACCAGAGGGGAGACTAATGAAAAACTGTTTTTT
TRBV5-1	.	.	TRBJ2-7	CASSSGVYNEQYF	TGCGCCAGCAGCTCCGGGGTCTACAATGAGCAGTACTTC
TRBV29-1	.	.	TRBJ1-1	CSLGDRRAEAFF	TGCAGCCTAGGGGACCGGCGGGCCGAAGCTTTCTTT
TRBV5-1	.	.	TRBJ2-7	CASSLGGFSSYNGQYF	TGCGCCAGCAGCTTGGGAGGGTTTAGCTCCTACAATGGGCAGTACTTC
TRBV25-1	few	TRBD2	TRBJ2-3	CASSDIQPAGYGTDTQYF	TGTGCCAGCAGTGATATTCAGCCAGCGGGATACGGCACAGATACGCAGTATTTT
TRBV7-8	few	TRBD1	TRBJ2-3	CASSPDRVGTDTQYF	TGTGCCAGCAGCCCGGACAGGGTGGGAACAGATACGCAGTATTTT
TRBV2	.	.	TRBJ2-1	CASVGSNEQFF	TGTGCCAGCGTAGGGTCCAATGAGCAGTTCTTC
TRBV24-1	few	.	TRBJ1-5	CATSGGDLNQPQHF	TGTGCCACCAGTGGGGGGGACCTCAATCAGCCCCAGCATTTT
TRBV7-2	many	TRBD2	TRBJ2-7	CASSGSGTHEQYF	TGTGCCAGCAGCGGCAGCGGGACCCACGAGCAGTACTTC
TRBV10-3	few	TRBD2	TRBJ2-7	CAISDGRSRYEQYF	TGTGCCATCAGTGACGGGAGGTCCCGATACGAGCAGTACTTC
TRBV27	few	.	TRBJ1-2	CASSSLGGWDYGYTF	TGTGCCAGCAGTTCTCTTGGGGGCTGGGACTATGGCTACACCTTC
TRBV12-3/TRBV12-4	.	TRBD2	TRBJ2-5	CVSSPLGRTGLVTRETQYF	TGTGTCAGCAGCCCCCTCGGGCGGACGGGACTAGTAACCAGGGAGACCCAGTACTTC
TRBV6-6	few	.	TRBJ1-4	CASTTAYNEKLFF	TGTGCCAGCACCACCGCCTATAATGAAAAACTGTTTTTT
TRBV13	.	.	TRBJ2-3	CASSGWDFGTDPQYF	TGTGCCAGCAGCGGTTGGGACTTCGGCACAGATCCGCAGTATTTT
TRBV5-1	few	.	TRBJ2-1	CASSLYDNEQFF	TGCGCCAGCAGCTTGTACGACAATGAGCAGTTCTTC
TRBV11-2	few	.	TRBJ2-1	CASSFQGGASSYNEQFF	TGTGCCAGCAGCTTTCAAGGCGGGGCAAGCTCCTACAATGAGCAGTTCTTC
TRBV4-1	few	TRBD1	TRBJ1-5	CASSQDRGQGSSNQPQHF	TGCGCCAGCAGCCAAGATCGGGGACAGGGATCGAGCAATCAGCCCCAGCATTTT
TRBV24-1	.	.	TRBJ2-3	CATSDWGRGSPDTQYF	TGTGCCACCAGTGACTGGGGGCGGGGTTCTCCTGATACGCAGTATTTT
TRBV29-1	.	TRBD2	TRBJ2-1	CSVGKRGGANEQFF	TGCAGCGTTGGGAAGCGGGGTGGGGCCAATGAGCAGTTCTTC
TRBV6-1	few	.	TRBJ1-1	CASSIRIVAFF	TGTGCCAGCAGTATCCGGATCGTCGCTTTCTTT
TRBV6-1	.	.	TRBJ1-2	CASSQKGDGVSNYGYTF	TGTGCCAGCAGTCAAAAAGGAGACGGAGTTTCAAACTATGGCTACACCTTC
TRBV10-2	.	TRBD2	TRBJ2-3	CASRSTSGGALSTDTQYF	TGCGCCAGCAGGTCGACTAGCGGGGGCGCCCTTAGCACAGATACGCAGTATTTT
TRBV11-2	few	.	TRBJ1-2	CATPGDSGYTF	TGTGCCACTCCAGGGGATAGTGGCTACACCTTC
TRBV5-1	few	.	TRBJ2-1	CASSLDGGQDNEQFF	TGCGCCAGCAGCTTGGACGGTGGTCAGGACAATGAGCAGTTCTTC
TRBV7-9	.	TRBD1	TRBJ1-2	CASSPLRRDRVFGGYTF	TGTGCCAGCAGCCCTCTACGCCGGGACAGGGTATTTGGTGGCTACACCTTC
TRBV12-3/TRBV12-4	many	TRBD2	TRBJ2-4	CASSLAGGTKNIQYF	TGTGCCAGCAGTTTAGCGGGAGGGACCAAAAACATTCAGTACTTC
TRBV2	few	TRBD2	TRBJ2-3	CASRTGTRPLETTDTQYF	TGTGCCAGCAGGACCGGGACTAGACCTCTAGAAACCACAGATACGCAGTATTTT
TRBV4-1	once	.	TRBJ2-6	CASSQDAFSSGANVPTF	TGCGCCAGCAGCCAAGACGCGTTTAGCTCTGGGGCCAACGTCCCGACTTTC
TRBV7-6	.	.	TRBJ2-3	CASSSHSNLPDTQYF	TGTGCCAGCAGCTCGCATTCCAACTTACCGGATACGCAGTATTTT
TRBV20-1	.	.	TRBJ2-7	CSARDMSYNEQYF	TGCAGTGCTAGGGATATGTCCTACAATGAGCAGTACTTC
TRBV20-1	.	.	TRBJ2-5	CSAYGLNQETQYF	TGCAGTGCTTACGGACTGAACCAAGAGACCCAGTACTTC
TRBV12-3/TRBV12-4	once	TRBD2	TRBJ2-7	CASSLALGLAGVAYNEQYF	TGTGCCAGCAGTTTAGCGCTGGGACTAGCGGGAGTGGCCTACAATGAGCAGTACTTC
TRBV15	few	.	TRBJ1-1	CATRWGEGTEAFF	TGTGCCACCAGGTGGGGGGAAGGGACTGAAGCTTTCTTT